Below, 14 T cell receptor beta chains from the same sample are listed, as sequenced in a study of shared clonotypes between healthy human individuals. Here immunoSEQ multiplex PCR was the method, and the copy in TCRdb shows in-frame clones only, minus some. The table shows approximately 840,000 clones, with just over 95% occurring only once. Naive-designated CD8 cells lacked CD45RO, were positively enriched for CCR7, and omitted terminally differentiated effector memory CD45RA+ cells. The sample comprised naive CD8+ T cells sorted from blood. The receptor source for this set is a man aged 25 to 40 in good health.

The chain joins TRBV4-1 to TRBJ2-7; D is perhaps TRBD1 (6 bases). V lost 2 bases and J 2 bases, leaving 10 bases between the germline ends. Germline lookup yields CDR1 MGHRA and CDR2 YSYEKL. There are 14 residues in the CDR3. The CDR3 protein is CASSQRQEAYEQYF. CDR3 DNA sequence: TGCGCCAGCAGCCAACGACAGGAAGCCTACGAGCAGTACTTC.

V and J are TRBV19 and TRBJ1-5; D is perhaps TRBD1 (5 bases). CDR3 size: 15 residues. CDR1 LNHDA and CDR2 SQIVND come from the germline V gene (reference sequence). Trimming took off 10 bases at V and 0 bases at J, with 16 bases between the two ends. The CDR3 is CAIALTAYSNQPQHF. The CDR3 nucleotides are TGTGCCATCGCACTGACAGCTTATAGCAATCAGCCCCAGCATTTT. The whole variable domain, filled in from reference TRBV19 and TRBJ1-5, reads DGGITQSPKYLFRKEGQNVTLSCEQNLNHDAMYWYRQDPGQGLRLIYYSQIVNDFQKGDIAEGYSVSREKKESFPLTVTSAQKNPTAFYLCAIALTAYSNQPQHFGDGTRLSIL.

J is TRBJ2-5 and V is TRBV2; TRBD1 is a possible D gene (6 bases). Germline CDR1 SNHLY, CDR2 FYNNEI. Deletions cut 3 bases from V and 2 bases from J, with 10 bases between. CDR3 length: 14 residues. CDR3: CASSDRGPQETQYF. The CDR3 DNA sequence: TGTGCCAGCAGTGACAGGGGACCACAAGAGACCCAGTACTTC.

The V and J genes are TRBV7-9 and TRBJ1-1; possibly TRBD1 for D (6 bases). Trimming took off 5 bases at V and 6 bases at J, with 19 bases between the two ends. This CDR3 spans 15 amino acids. Germline assignment: CDR1 SEHNR and CDR2 FQNEAQ (reference sequence). CDR3 loop: CASSPGHLIFSEAFF. The CDR3 bases are TGTGCCAGCAGCCCGGGACATCTAATTTTTTCTGAAGCTTTCTTT.

V and J are TRBV5-4 and TRBJ2-3; no clear D. V dropped 0 bases and J dropped 1 base, with 6 bases sitting between them. Germline assignment: CDR1 SGHNT and CDR2 YYREEE (reference sequence). The CDR3 has 14 residues. In DNA, the CDR3 is TGTGCCAGCAGCTTGGGGGTGGGCACAGATACGCAGTATTTT. This gives the protein CASSLGVGTDTQYF.

The chain uses TRBV5-1 and TRBJ2-3, with a weak D call TRBD2 (6 bases). From germline, CDR1 is SGHRS and CDR2 YFSETQ. This CDR3 has 16 residues. V was pared by 4 bases and J by 4 bases, with 19 bases between. CDR3: CASSGSAAGSSDTQYF. The DNA of the CDR3 is TGCGCCAGCAGCGGAAGTGCGGCCGGGAGCTCAGATACGCAGTATTTT.

V and J are TRBV28 and TRBJ1-2; D possibly corresponds to TRBD1 (5 bases). Germline V lookup: CDR1 MDHEN, CDR2 SYDVKM. This CDR3 has 14 amino acids. V lost 4 bases, J lost 1 base, and 10 bases lay in between. CDR3 residues: CASSSGTLNYGYTF. The CDR3 coding sequence is TGTGCCAGCAGTTCCGGGACGCTTAACTATGGCTACACCTTC.

This chain connects TRBV28 to TRBJ1-1; TRBD1 matches 9 bases. Germline CDR1 reads MDHEN; CDR2 reads SYDVKM. The CDR3 contains 14 residues. J gave up 9 bases and V 7 bases, and 12 bases lay outside the gene matches. The CDR3 DNA reads TGTGCCAGCACCCCGAGATCCGGGACAGGGCAAGCTTTCTTT. It specifies CASTPRSGTGQAFF.

The rearrangement joins TRBV4-1 to TRBJ2-7, with D maybe TRBD2 (5 bases). The CDR3 contains 14 residues. Trimming took 2 bases from V and 7 from J, leaving 15 bases between them. Germline V gene data show CDR1 as MGHRA and CDR2 as YSYEKL. The CDR3 sequence is CASSQMGLTGEQYF. CDR3 DNA: TGCGCCAGCAGCCAAATGGGCCTCACGGGGGAGCAGTACTTC.

The rearrangement joins TRBV25-1 to TRBJ2-1; the D gene is possibly TRBD2 (5 bases). Germline lookup yields CDR1 MGHDK and CDR2 SYGVNS. The ends were cut back, 4 bases at V and 10 bases at J, with 14 bases in the middle. The CDR3 consists of 13 residues. In DNA, the CDR3 is TGTGCCAGCAGTGGGCTCGGGGTAGGAGAGCAGTTCTTC. It specifies CASSGLGVGEQFF.

The chain couples TRBV29-1 to TRBJ1-4, with 8 bases lining up with TRBD1. The CDR3 consists of 13 residues. The junction had 4 bases not matched to a gene; V was cut back by 5 bases and J by 5 bases. CDR1 is SQVTM and CDR2 is ANQGSEA in the germline V gene. The CDR3 nucleotides read TGCAGCGTTAGGGACAGGCCAAATGAAAAACTGTTTTTT. Amino acid sequence: CSVRDRPNEKLFF.

V is TRBV29-1 and J is TRBJ2-7, with 11 bases aligning to TRBD2. V dropped 0 bases and J dropped 4; count of bases not matched to a gene: 5. The CDR3 is 15 residues long. Germline CDR1 is SQVTM and CDR2 is ANQGSEA. The CDR3 DNA reads as TGCAGCGTTGAAGATGGGGCTAGCGGGAGGTACGAGCAGTACTTC. The encoded protein is CSVEDGASGRYEQYF.

CDR3 residues: CSAPSVRLADPTDTQYF. CDR3 nucleotides: TGCAGCGCTCCCAGTGTCCGACTAGCGGATCCCACAGATACGCAGTATTTT. The rearrangement joins TRBV29-1 to TRBJ2-3; TRBD2 matches 9 bases. CDR1 is SQVTM, CDR2 ANQGSEA, per germline. V shed 7 bases, J shed 2 bases, and the junction held 16 bases outside the gene matches. This CDR3 spans 17 amino acids.

The chain joins TRBV15 to TRBJ2-3; the D gene is possibly TRBD1 (6 bases). V was clipped by 4 bases and J by 0 bases, with 26 bases between them. The germline V gene has CDR1 LNHNV and CDR2 YYDKDF (reference sequence). CDR3 length: 20 residues. For the CDR3, the DNA is TGTGCCACCAGCACCACGGGCCAGGGGATTATCAGTGACAGCACAGATACGCAGTATTTT. Amino acids: CATSTTGQGIISDSTDTQYF.